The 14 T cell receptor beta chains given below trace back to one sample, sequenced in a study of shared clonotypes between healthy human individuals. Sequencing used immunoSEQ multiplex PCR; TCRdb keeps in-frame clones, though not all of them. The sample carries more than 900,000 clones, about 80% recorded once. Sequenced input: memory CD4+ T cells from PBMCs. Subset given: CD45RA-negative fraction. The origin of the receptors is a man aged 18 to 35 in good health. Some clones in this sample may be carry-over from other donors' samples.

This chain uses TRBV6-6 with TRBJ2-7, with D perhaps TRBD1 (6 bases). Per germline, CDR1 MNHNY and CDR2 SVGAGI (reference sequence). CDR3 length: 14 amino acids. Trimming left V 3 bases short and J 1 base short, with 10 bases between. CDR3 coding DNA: TGTGCCAGCAGTTATTGGGGGCCGTCCTACGAGCAGTACTTC. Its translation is CASSYWGPSYEQYF.

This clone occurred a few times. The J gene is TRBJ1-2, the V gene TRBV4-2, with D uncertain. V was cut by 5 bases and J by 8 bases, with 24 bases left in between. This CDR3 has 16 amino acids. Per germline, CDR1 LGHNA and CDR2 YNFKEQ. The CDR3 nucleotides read TGTGCCAGCAGCTACCCCCCGGGAGGAGGTAAGGAAGGCTACACCTTC. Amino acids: CASSYPPGGGKEGYTF.

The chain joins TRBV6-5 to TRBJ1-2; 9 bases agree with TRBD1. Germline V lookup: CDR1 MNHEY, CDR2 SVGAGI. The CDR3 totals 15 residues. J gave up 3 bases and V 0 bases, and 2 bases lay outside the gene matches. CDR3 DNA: TGTGCCAGCAGTTACTCGACAGGGGGAGACTATGGCTACACCTTC. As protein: CASSYSTGGDYGYTF.

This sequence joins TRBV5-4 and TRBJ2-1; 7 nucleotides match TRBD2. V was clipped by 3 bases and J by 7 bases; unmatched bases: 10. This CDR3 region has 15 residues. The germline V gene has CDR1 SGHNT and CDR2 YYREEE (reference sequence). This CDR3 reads CASSWTRGALNEQFF. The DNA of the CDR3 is TGTGCCAGCAGCTGGACTAGAGGGGCCTTAAATGAGCAGTTCTTC.

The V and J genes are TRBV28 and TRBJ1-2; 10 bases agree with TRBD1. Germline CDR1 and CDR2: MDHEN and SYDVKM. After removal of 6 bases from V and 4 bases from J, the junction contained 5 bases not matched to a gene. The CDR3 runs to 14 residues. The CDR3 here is CASSPGQGPYGYTF. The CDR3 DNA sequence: TGTGCCAGCAGCCCGGGACAGGGGCCCTATGGCTACACCTTC.

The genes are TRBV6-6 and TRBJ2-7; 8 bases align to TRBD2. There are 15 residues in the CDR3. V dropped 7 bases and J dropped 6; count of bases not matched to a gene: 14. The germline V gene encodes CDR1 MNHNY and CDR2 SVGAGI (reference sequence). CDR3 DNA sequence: TGTGCCAGCACCTCAAGCGGGGGTCCCCCGGGCGAGCAGTACTTC. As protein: CASTSSGGPPGEQYF.

For the CDR3, the DNA is TGTGCCAGCAGCTCTAACAGGGGGGCGCAAGAGACCCAGTACTTC. Encoded protein: CASSSNRGAQETQYF. The chain carries TRBV7-2 and TRBJ2-5; 8 bases map to TRBD1. Looked up from germline, CDR1 is SGHTA and CDR2 is FQGNSA. The V segment lost 4 bases and the J segment 2 bases; nucleotides outside the gene matches: 6. The CDR3 totals 15 residues.

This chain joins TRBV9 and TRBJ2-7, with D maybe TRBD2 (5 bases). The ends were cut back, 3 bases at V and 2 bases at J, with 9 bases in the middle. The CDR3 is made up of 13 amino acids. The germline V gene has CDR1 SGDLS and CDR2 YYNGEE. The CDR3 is CASSADYAYEQYF. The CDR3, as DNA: TGTGCCAGCAGCGCCGACTACGCCTACGAGCAGTACTTC.

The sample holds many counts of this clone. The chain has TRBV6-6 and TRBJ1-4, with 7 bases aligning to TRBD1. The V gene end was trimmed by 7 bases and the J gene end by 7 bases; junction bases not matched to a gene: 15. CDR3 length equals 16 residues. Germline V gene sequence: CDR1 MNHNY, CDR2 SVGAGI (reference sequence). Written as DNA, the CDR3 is TGTGCCAGCAACTCGTTGAGCCGGGACAGATTTGAAAAACTGTTTTTT. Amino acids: CASNSLSRDRFEKLFF.

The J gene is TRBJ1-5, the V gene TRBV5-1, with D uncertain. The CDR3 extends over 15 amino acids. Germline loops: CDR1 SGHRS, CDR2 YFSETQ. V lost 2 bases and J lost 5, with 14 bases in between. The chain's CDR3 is CASSFSGQGDQPQHF. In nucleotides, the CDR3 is TGCGCCAGCAGCTTCTCGGGCCAAGGAGATCAGCCCCAGCATTTT. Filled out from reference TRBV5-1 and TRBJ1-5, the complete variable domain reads KAGVTQTPRYLIKTRGQQVTLSCSPISGHRSVSWYQQTPGQGLQFLFEYFSETQRNKGNFPGRFSGRQFSNSRSEMNVSTLELGDSALYLCASSFSGQGDQPQHFGDGTRLSIL.

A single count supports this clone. The CDR3: CASGLAIFQGLAGPDTQYF. As DNA, the CDR3 is TGTGCTAGTGGTTTGGCTATATTCCAGGGACTAGCGGGCCCGGATACGCAGTATTTT. The chain employs TRBV12-5 and TRBJ2-3, with TRBD2 matching 12 bases. From germline, CDR1 is LGHNT and CDR2 FRNRAP. CDR3 length: 19 amino acids. The ends lost 1 base at V and 6 bases at J; junction bases unmatched: 14.

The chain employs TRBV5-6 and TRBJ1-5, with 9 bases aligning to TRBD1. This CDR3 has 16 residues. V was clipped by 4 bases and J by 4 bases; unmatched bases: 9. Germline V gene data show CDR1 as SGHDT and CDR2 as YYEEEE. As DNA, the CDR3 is TGTGCCAGCAGCCGGAGAGCCGGGACAGGGAATCAGCCCCAGCATTTT. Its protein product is CASSRRAGTGNQPQHF.

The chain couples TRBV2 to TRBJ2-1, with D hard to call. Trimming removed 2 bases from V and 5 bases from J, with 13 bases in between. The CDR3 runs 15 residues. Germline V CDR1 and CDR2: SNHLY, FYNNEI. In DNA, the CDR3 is TGTGCCAGCAGTGAACAGAAAAGGGATCACAATGAGCAGTTCTTC. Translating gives CASSEQKRDHNEQFF. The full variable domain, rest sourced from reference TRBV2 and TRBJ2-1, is EPEVTQTPSHQVTQMGQEVILRCVPISNHLYFYWYRQILGQKVEFLVSFYNNEISEKSEIFDDQFSVERPDGSNFTLKIRSTKLEDSAMYFCASSEQKRDHNEQFFGPGTRLTVL.

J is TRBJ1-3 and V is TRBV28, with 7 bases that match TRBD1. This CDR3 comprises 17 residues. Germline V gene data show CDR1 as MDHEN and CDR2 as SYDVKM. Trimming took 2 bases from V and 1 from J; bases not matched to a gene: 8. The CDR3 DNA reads TGTGCCAGCAGTTTAGCAGGTAGCAGGGGGTCTGGAAACACCATATATTTT. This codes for CASSLAGSRGSGNTIYF.